This TCR beta chain was captured by sequencing in a study of OX40 agonist ivuxolimab in advanced cancers. Concerning the study at large: The costimulatory receptor OX40 (CD134) was targeted by ivuxolimab, a fully human IgG2 agonistic monoclonal antibody. Peripheral TCRbeta sequencing aimed to test whether ivuxolimab altered TCR sequence diversity and caused clonal T-cell expansion. Patients were allowed to have had prior anti-PD-1, anti-PD-L1 or anti-CTLA-4 therapy, and around 40% of the dose-escalation patients had previously received checkpoint inhibitors. The paper covers the monotherapy dose-escalation part of the phase I ivuxolimab trial, which included N ≈ 57 patients. Intravenous ivuxolimab was administered to patients every 2 weeks at six dose levels: 0.01, 0.1, 0.3, 1.5, 3 and 10 mg/kg. Of the roughly 53 patients in dose escalation, some 20 had hepatocellular carcinoma, about 15 had melanoma, 9 had renal cell carcinoma and 9 had head and neck cancer. In the dose-escalation cohort, roughly four fifths of patients were male, and the mean age was approximately 55 years, with a range of about 23 to 85. Partial responses occurred in three dose-escalation patients: two with cutaneous melanoma and one with hepatocellular carcinoma. Broad study findings and their caveats: After ivuxolimab, CD8+ T cells had more expanded clones than CD4+ T cells on average. In the 0.1-3.0 mg/kg groups, partial responders were among the patients with the lowest normalized peripheral clonal expansion, particularly in CD8+ T cells. Low levels of normalized T-cell clonal expansion were also shown by some nonresponding patients. Which antigens the clonally expanded peripheral T cells were specific for was not determined. Clonal expansion of both CD4+ and CD8+ blood T cells was observed from baseline to week 6 at doses 0.1 to 3.0 mg/kg.

Genomic DNA was extracted from sorted cells for sequencing of the TCRbeta CDR3 region. TCRbeta CDR3 regions were sequenced using the immunoSEQ Assay. This is the immuneACCESS table as TCRdb keeps it, with only in-frame sequences that have V and J called. A part of the clones is gone; compared with another copy, unresolved V genes explain less than half, and the rest is unexplained. This sample gives fewer than 90,000 clones in total; approximately 90% of them show up just once. The top ten clonotypes cover around 0.3% of the sample. In regard to this clone: What this receptor recognizes is not known. No quality values exist for individual bases; no much larger clone is one base distant.

The CDR3, cysteine through phenylalanine, is 18 amino acids long. Left in the record is the CDR3 DNA by itself, 54 bases read in frame from the first base. Trimming removed 5 bases from V and 6 bases from J; the gene matches leave 17 bases unexplained. According to the germline V gene, CDR1 reads SGHTA and CDR2 reads FQGNSA. Patients with a history of autoimmune disease or receiving systemic immunosuppression were excluded from the trial. Peripheral blood for TCR sequencing was collected from all dose cohorts at baseline, on cycle 4 day 1, and on cycle 7 day 1. Samples were obtained from an open-label, multicenter, first-in-human phase I dose-escalation trial of ivuxolimab. Adults with locally advanced or metastatic melanoma, renal cell, hepatocellular, or head and neck squamous cell carcinoma were enrolled in the trial. Before TCR sequencing, CD4+ T cells and CD8+ T cells were sorted from peripheral blood as separate populations.

The source of this sequence is an adult with an advanced solid tumor such as melanoma, head and neck, liver or kidney cancer. The chain employs TRBV7-2 and TRBJ1-1; TRBD1 fits 11 bases in the junction. The material was CD4+ or CD8+ T cells sorted from blood, obtained in a trial of the OX40 agonist ivuxolimab. CDR3 loop: CASSPPAFGQGAFPEAFF. The DNA sequence is given as TGTGCCAGCAGCCCTCCCGCCTTTGGACAGGGGGCGTTTCCTGAAGCTTTCTTT.